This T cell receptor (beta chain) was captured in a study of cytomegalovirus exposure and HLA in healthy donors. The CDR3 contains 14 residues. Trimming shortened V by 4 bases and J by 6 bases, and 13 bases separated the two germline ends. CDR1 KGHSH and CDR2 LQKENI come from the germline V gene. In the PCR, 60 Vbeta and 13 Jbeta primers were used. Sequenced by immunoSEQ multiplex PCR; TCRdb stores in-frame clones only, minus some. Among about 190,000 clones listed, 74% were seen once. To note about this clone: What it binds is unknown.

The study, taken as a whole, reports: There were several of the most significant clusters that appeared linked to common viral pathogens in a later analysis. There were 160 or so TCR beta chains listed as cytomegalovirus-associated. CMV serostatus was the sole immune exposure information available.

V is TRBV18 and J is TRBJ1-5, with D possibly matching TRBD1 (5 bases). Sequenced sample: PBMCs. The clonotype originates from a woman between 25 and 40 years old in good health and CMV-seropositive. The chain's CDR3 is CASSLGQGFQPQHF. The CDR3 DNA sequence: TGTGCCAGCTCACTCGGGCAGGGCTTTCAGCCCCAGCATTTT. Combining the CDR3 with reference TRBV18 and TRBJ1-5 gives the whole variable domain NAGVMQNPRHLVRRRGQEARLRCSPMKGHSHVYWYRQLPEEGLKFMVYLQKENIIDESGMPKERFSAEFPKEGPSILRIQQVVRGDSAAYFCASSLGQGFQPQHFGDGTRLSIL.